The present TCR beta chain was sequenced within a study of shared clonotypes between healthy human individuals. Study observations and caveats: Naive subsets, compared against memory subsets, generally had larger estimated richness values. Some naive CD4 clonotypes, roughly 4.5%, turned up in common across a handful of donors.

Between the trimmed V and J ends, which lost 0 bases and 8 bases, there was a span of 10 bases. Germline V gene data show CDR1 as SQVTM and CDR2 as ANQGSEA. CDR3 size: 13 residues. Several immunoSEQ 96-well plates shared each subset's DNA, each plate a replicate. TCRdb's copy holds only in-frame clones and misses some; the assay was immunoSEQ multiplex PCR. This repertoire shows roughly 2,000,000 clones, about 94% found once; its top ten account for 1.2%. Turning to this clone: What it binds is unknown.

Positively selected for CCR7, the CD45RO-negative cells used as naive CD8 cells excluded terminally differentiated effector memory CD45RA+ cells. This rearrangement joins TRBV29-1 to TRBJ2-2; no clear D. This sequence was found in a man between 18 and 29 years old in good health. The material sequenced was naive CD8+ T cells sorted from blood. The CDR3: CSVEDFSAGELFF. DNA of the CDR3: TGCAGCGTTGAAGACTTTTCTGCGGGGGAGCTGTTTTTT.